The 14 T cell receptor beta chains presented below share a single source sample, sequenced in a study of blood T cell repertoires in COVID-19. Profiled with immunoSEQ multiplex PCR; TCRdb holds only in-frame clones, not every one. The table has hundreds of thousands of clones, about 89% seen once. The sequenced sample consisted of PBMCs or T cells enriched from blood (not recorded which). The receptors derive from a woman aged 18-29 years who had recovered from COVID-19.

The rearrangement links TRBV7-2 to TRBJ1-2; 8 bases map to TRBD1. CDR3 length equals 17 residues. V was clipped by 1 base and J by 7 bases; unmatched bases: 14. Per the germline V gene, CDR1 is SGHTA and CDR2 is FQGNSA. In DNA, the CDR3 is TGTGCCAGCAGCTTAGATTGGAGTGCAGGGGGCACGAGTGGCTACACCTTC. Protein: CASSLDWSAGGTSGYTF.

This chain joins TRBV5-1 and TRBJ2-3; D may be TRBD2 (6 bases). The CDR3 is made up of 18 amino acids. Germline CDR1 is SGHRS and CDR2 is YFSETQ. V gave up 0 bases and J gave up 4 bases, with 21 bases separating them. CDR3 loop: CASSLDLGRGRPADTQYF. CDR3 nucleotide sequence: TGCGCCAGCAGCTTGGATTTAGGGCGGGGTAGACCCGCAGATACGCAGTATTTT.

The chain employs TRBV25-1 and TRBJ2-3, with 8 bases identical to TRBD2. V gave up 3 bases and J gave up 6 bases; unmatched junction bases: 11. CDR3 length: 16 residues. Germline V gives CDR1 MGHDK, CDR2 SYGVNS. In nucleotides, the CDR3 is TGTGCCAGCAGTGATTCCTCTAGCGGGTCCGCGGATACGCAGTATTTT. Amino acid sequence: CASSDSSSGSADTQYF.

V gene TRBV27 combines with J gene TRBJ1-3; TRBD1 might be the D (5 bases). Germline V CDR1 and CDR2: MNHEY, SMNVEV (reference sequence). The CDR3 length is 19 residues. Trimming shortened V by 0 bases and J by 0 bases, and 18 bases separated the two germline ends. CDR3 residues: CASSLSGVGGTSSGNTIYF. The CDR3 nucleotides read TGTGCCAGCAGTTTATCGGGAGTGGGGGGAACAAGCTCTGGAAACACCATATATTTT.

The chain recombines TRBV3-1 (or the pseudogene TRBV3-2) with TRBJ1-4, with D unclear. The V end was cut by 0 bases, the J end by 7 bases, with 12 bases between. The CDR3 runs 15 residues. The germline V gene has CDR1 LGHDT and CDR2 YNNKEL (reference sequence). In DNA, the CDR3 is TGTGCCAGCAGCCAAGATCGGGTAGGAGGTGAAAAACTGTTTTTT. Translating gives CASSQDRVGGEKLFF.

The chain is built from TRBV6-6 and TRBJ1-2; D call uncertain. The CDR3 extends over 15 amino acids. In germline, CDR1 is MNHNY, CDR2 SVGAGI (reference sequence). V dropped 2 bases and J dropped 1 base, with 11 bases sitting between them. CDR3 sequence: CASSYGLSINYGYTF. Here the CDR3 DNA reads TGTGCCAGCAGTTACGGGCTCAGTATTAACTATGGCTACACCTTC.

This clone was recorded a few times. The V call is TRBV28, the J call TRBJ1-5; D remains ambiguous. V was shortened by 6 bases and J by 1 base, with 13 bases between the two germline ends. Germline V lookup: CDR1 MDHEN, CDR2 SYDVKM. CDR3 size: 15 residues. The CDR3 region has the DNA TGTGCCAGCAGACGAAAGCTACAGAGCAATCAGCCCCAGCATTTT. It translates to CASRRKLQSNQPQHF. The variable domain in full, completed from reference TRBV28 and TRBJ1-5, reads DVKVTQSSRYLVKRTGEKVFLECVQDMDHENMFWYRQDPGLGLRLIYFSYDVKMKEKGDIPEGYSVSREKKERFSLILESASTNQTSMYLCASRRKLQSNQPQHFGDGTRLSIL.

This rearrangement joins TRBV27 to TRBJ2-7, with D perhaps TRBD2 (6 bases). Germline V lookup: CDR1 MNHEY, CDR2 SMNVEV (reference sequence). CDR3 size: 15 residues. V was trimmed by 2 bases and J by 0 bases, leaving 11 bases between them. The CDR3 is CASSLQWDSSYEQYF. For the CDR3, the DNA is TGTGCCAGCAGTTTACAGTGGGACTCCTCCTACGAGCAGTACTTC.

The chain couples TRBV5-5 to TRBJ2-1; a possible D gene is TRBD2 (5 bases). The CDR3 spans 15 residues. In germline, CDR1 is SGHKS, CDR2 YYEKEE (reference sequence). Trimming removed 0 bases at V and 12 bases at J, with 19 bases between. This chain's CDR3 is CASSLESGLTAGQFF. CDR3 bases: TGTGCCAGCAGCTTGGAGAGCGGACTCACCGCCGGGCAGTTCTTC.

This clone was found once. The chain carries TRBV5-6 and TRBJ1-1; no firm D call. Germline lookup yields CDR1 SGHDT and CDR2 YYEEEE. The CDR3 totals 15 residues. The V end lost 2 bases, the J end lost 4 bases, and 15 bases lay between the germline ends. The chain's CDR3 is CASSFIGRGGTEAFF. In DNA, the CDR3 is TGTGCCAGCAGCTTTATTGGACGGGGAGGCACTGAAGCTTTCTTT.

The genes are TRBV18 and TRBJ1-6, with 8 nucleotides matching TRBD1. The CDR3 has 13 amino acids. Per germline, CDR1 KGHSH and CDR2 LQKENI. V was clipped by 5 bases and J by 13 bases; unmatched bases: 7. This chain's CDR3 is CASSASGGAPLHF. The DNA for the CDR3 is TGTGCCAGCTCAGCCTCAGGGGGCGCCCCCCTCCACTTT.

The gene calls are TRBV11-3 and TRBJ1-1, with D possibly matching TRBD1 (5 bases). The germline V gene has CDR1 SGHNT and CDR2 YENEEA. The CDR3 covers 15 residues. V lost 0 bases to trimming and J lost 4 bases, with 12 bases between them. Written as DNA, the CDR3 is TGTGCCAGCAGCTTAGATCCAGGGAGGGCCACTGAAGCTTTCTTT. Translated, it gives CASSLDPGRATEAFF. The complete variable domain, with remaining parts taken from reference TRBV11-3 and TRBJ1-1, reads EAGVVQSPRYKIIEKKQPVAFWCNPISGHNTLYWYLQNLGQGPELLIRYENEEAVDDSQLPKDRFSAERLKGVDSTLKIQPAELGDSAVYLCASSLDPGRATEAFFGQGTRLTVV.

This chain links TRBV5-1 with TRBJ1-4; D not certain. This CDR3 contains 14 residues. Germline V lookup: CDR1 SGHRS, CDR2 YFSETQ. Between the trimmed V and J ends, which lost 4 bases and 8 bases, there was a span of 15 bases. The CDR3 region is CASSPGLEREKLFF. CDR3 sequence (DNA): TGCGCCAGCAGCCCGGGGTTGGAGCGGGAAAAACTGTTTTTT.

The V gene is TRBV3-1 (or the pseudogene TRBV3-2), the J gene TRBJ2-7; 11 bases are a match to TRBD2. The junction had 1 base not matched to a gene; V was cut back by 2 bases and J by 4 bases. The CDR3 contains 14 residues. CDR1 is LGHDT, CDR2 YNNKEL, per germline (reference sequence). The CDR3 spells CASSQLAGGYEQYF. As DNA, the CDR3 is TGTGCCAGCAGCCAACTAGCGGGGGGTTACGAGCAGTACTTC.